This record concerns one T cell receptor beta chain sequence. Its antigen is currently unknown. At one of its ends the junction is not consistent with the germline gene, which may arise from a read error. Germline values: CDR1 SGHTA, CDR2 FQGTGA. The CDR3 length is 17 residues. The data derive from a study of cytomegalovirus exposure and HLA in healthy donors. Regarding the study as a whole: The likely explanation for a cluster of highly shared sequence variants was sequencing artifact. There were some 150 TCR beta chains listed as cytomegalovirus-associated.

It was with 60 Vbeta and 13 Jbeta primers that the PCR ran. Clones were sequenced by immunoSEQ multiplex PCR, and TCRdb holds only the in-frame ones, with some missing. Of 200,000 to 250,000 clones in the sample, just over 75% were seen once. The origin of this receptor is a woman in her fifties or sixties in good health and CMV-seropositive. Sequencing was performed on PBMCs. The chain is built from TRBV7-3 and TRBJ1-3; D possibly corresponds to TRBD1 (5 bases). For the CDR3, the DNA is TGTGCCAGCAGCCTAACGGGGGGAGCCCTCTCTGGAAACACCATATATTTT. As protein: CASSLTGGALSGNTIYF.